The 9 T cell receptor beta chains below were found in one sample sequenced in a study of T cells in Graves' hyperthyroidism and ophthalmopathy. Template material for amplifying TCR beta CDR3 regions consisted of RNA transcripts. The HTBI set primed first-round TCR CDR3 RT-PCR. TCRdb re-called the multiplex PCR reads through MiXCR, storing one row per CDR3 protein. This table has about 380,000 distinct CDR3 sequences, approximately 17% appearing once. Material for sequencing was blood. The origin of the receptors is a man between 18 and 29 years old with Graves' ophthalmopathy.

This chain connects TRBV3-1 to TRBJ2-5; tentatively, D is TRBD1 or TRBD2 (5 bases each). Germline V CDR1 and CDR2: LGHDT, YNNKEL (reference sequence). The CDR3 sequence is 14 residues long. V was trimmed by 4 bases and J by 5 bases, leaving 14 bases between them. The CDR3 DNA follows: TGTGCCAGCAGCCGCCCGGGGCTAACGGAGACCCAGTACTTC. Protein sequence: CASSRPGLTETQYF.

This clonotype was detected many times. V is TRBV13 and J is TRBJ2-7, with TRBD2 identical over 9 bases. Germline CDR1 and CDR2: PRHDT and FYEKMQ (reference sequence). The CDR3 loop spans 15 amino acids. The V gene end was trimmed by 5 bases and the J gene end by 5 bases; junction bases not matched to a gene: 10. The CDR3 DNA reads TGTGCCAGCAGCCCCCGGGGACTAGCCCCCAACGAGCAGTACTTC. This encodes CASSPRGLAPNEQYF. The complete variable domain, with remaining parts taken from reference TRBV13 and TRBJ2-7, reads AAGVIQSPRHLIKEKRETATLKCYPIPRHDTVYWYQQGPGQDPQFLISFYEKMQSDKGSIPDRFSAQQFSDYHSELNMSSLELGDSALYFCASSPRGLAPNEQYFGPGTRLTVT.

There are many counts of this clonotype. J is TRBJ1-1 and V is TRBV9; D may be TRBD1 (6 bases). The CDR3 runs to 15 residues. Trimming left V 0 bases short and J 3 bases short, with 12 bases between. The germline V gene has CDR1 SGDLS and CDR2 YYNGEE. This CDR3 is CASSVEGTRDTEAFF. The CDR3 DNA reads TGTGCCAGCAGCGTAGAAGGGACAAGGGACACTGAAGCTTTCTTT.

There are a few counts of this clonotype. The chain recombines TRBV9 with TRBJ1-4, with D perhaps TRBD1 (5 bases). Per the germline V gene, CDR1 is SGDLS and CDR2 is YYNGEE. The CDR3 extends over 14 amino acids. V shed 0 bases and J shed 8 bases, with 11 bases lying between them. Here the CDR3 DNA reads TGTGCCAGCAGCGTAGCGAATAGGGGCGAAAAACTGTTTTTT. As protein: CASSVANRGEKLFF.

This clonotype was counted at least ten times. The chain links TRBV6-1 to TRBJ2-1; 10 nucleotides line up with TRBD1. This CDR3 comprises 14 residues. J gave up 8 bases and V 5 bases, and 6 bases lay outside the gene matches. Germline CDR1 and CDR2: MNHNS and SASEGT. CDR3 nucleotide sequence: TGTGCCAGCAGTCGGGACAGGGGATACCATGAGCAGTTCTTC. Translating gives CASSRDRGYHEQFF.

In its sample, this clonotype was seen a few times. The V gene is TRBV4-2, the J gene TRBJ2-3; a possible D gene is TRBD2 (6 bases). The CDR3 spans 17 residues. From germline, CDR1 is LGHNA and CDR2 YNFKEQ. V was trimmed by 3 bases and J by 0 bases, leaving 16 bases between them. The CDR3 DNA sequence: TGTGCCAGCAGCCAGGCCGCTAGCGTCACTAGCACAGATACGCAGTATTTT. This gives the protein CASSQAASVTSTDTQYF.

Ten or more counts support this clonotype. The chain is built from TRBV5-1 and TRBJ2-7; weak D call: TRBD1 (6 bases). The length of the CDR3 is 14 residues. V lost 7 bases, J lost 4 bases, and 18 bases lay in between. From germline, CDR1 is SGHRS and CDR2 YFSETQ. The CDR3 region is CASGRTANLYEQYF. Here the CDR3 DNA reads TGCGCCAGCGGCCGGACAGCGAACCTTTACGAGCAGTACTTC.

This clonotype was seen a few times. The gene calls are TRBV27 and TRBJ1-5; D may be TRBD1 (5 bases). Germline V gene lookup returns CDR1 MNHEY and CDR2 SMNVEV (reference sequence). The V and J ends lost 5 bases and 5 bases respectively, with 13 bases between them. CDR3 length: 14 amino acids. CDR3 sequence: CASSAPGSDQPQHF. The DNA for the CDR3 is TGTGCCAGCAGTGCGCCAGGGTCGGATCAGCCCCAGCATTTT.

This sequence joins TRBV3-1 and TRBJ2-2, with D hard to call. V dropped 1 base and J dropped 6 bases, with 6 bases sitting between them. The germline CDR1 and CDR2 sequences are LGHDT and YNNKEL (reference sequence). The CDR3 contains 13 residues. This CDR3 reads CASSQVRAGELFF. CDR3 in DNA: TGTGCCAGCAGCCAAGTTCGGGCCGGGGAGCTGTTTTTT.